This T cell receptor (beta chain) was sequenced in a study of response to subunit inactivated influenza vaccine listed by TCRdb under 2018. A note on the overall study: Deep quantitative T cell receptor repertoire profiling was used in the study to track responses to a trivalent subunit inactivated influenza vaccine. General conclusions and limits of the study: According to the authors, only a limited number of new T cells may be recruited by each seasonal influenza vaccination.

This clonotype was detected a few times. What antigen it recognizes has not been identified. The sample holds no much larger clone one base away, and base qualities are not on file. Library creation used RT-PCR. The sample was run on an Illumina HiSeq 2500. In TCRdb, the public reads were trimmed at Q25 with fastp and aligned with MiXCR, with productive beta chains retained. Rows matching on CDR3 protein sequence are summarized as one entry with the most common DNA and genes. The sample has about 780,000 distinct CDR3 sequences on record, around 18% of them singletons. Of the sample, roughly a tenth is held by the ten largest clones. The CDR3 has 12 amino acids, counting the end cysteine and phenylalanine. CDR3 DNA is the only sequence kept; it has 36 bases, read in frame from the first base. Between the V and J ends, shortened by 11 bases and 7 bases respectively, the junction contains 15 bases. CDR1 and CDR2 are drawn from the germline V gene: MNHEY, SVGAGI.

The V gene is TRBV6-5 and the J gene is TRBJ2-1; no confident D gene assignment can be made. Sequenced material: PBMCs from blood, taken roughly 5 days after vaccination. The receptor comes from a man aged 50-59 years who received an inactivated influenza vaccine. Donor details come from another sample of the same person, matched by shared clones. The CDR3 protein: CAVALPDNEQFF. Read as DNA, the sequence is TGTGCCGTAGCACTACCTGATAATGAGCAGTTCTTC.